This note documents a single T cell receptor beta chain sequence. Its cognate antigen is unknown. This entry is derived from a study of cytomegalovirus exposure and HLA in healthy donors. Overall study: An early data release held 70 million to 90 million unique TCRs from HLA-typed donors.

This CDR3 spans 15 amino acids. Trimming shortened V by 5 bases and J by 2 bases, and 15 bases separated the two germline ends. Germline CDR1 is SNHLY and CDR2 is FYNNEI. Whole-study findings and limits: Fewer N-insertions (relative to the approximately 700-donor mean) were reportedly seen in an Asian-associated ancestry cluster in a later analysis.

60 Vbeta and 13 Jbeta primers were used in PCR. Repertoires were generated with immunoSEQ multiplex PCR, while TCRdb's copy carries only in-frame clones and drops some. The sample has nearly 300,000 clones; 86% are singletons. This TCR was sampled from a man aged 40-55 years in good health and CMV-seropositive. The chain uses TRBV2 and TRBJ2-5; no clear D gene. The specimen sequenced was PBMCs. The CDR3 DNA reads TGTGCCAGCAGTAAAGGTCAGGTCCCTCAAGAGACCCAGTACTTC. As protein: CASSKGQVPQETQYF. The full variable domain, with the rest looked up from reference TRBV2 and TRBJ2-5, is EPEVTQTPSHQVTQMGQEVILRCVPISNHLYFYWYRQILGQKVEFLVSFYNNEISEKSEIFDDQFSVERPDGSNFTLKIRSTKLEDSAMYFCASSKGQVPQETQYFGPGTRLLVL.